Detailed here is one TCR beta chain. The junction does not match germline at one end; this may be a read error. The sample originates from a study of blood T cells in healthy people across ages. Across the study: Per two T cells, template switching captured roughly one barcoded beta molecule.

A sample-barcoded 5' primer and a J-beta primer mix were used in a second PCR of about 7 to 12 cycles. TCRdb ran MiXCR on the 5' RACE reads and lists one entry per CDR3 protein. Altogether about 1.6 million distinct CDR3 sequences are present, almost 35% being singletons, with the ten largest covering 11%. Germline loops: CDR1 PRHDT, CDR2 FYEKMQ (reference sequence). This CDR3 is 14 amino acids long. This rearrangement joins TRBV13 to TRBJ2-7, with D possibly being TRBD1 (6 bases). Material for sequencing was blood. This receptor was identified in a woman aged 25 to 39 in good health. The CDR3 DNA is TGTGCCGGCAGCTTAGGACAGCCGTCCTACGAGCAGTACTTC. Translation: CAGSLGQPSYEQYF.